These 23 T cell receptor beta chains came from one sample sequenced in a study of blood T cell repertoires in COVID-19. Measured with immunoSEQ multiplex PCR; TCRdb has only the in-frame clones, and not every one. The table has under 250,000 clones, about 86% seen once. The sequencing input was peripheral blood. The receptors originated from a man in his fifties or sixties with active or convalescent COVID-19.

This chain joins TRBV28 and TRBJ2-1; weak D call: TRBD1 (6 bases). V lost 7 bases to trimming and J lost 4 bases, with 20 bases between them. CDR3 size: 16 residues. Per germline, CDR1 MDHEN and CDR2 SYDVKM. CDR3 loop: CASTRPGTPKYNEQFF. The CDR3 nucleotides are TGTGCCAGCACCCGCCCCGGGACACCCAAGTACAATGAGCAGTTCTTC.

The chain employs TRBV30 and TRBJ1-2; tentatively, D is TRBD1 (6 bases). CDR3 size: 13 residues. The V end lost 3 bases, the J end lost 8 bases, and 16 bases lay between the germline ends. Germline CDR1 reads GTSNPN; CDR2 reads SVGIG (reference sequence). The CDR3 here is CAWSNGGAGGYTF. The CDR3 DNA reads TGTGCCTGGAGCAACGGGGGGGCAGGAGGCTACACCTTC.

The genes are TRBV18 and TRBJ2-3; D is perhaps TRBD1 (8 bases). Germline assignment: CDR1 KGHSH and CDR2 LQKENI. The V end was cut by 6 bases, the J end by 2 bases, with 15 bases between. There are 15 residues in the CDR3. The CDR3 loop is CASSGGTGPTDTQYF. For the CDR3, the DNA is TGTGCCAGCTCGGGGGGGACAGGACCCACAGATACGCAGTATTTT.

This rearrangement joins TRBV27 to TRBJ2-7, with a possible D match to TRBD1 (6 bases). CDR3 size: 15 residues. Trimming cost V 4 bases and J 0 bases, with 13 bases left between them. In germline, CDR1 is MNHEY, CDR2 SMNVEV (reference sequence). The CDR3 bases are TGTGCCAGCAGTTCAGGGGTTACTAGCTCCTACGAGCAGTACTTC. Encoded protein: CASSSGVTSSYEQYF.

For the CDR3, the DNA is TGTGCCAGTAGTATTCAGGGGCCCAACACTGAAGCTTTCTTT. Translated: CASSIQGPNTEAFF. The chain joins TRBV19 to TRBJ1-1, with D perhaps TRBD1 (6 bases). The CDR3 length is 14 residues. The germline gives CDR1 LNHDA, CDR2 SQIVND (reference sequence). V lost 3 bases to trimming and J lost 2 bases, with 10 bases between them.

The chain is built from TRBV5-1 and TRBJ2-7; D is possibly TRBD1 (5 bases). Trimming shortened V by 2 bases and J by 3 bases, and 6 bases separated the two germline ends. The CDR3 contains 12 residues. The V gene's germline CDR1 is SGHRS and CDR2 YFSETQ. The CDR3, as DNA: TGCGCCAGCAGCTTCGACAGCTACGAGCAGTACTTC. This codes for CASSFDSYEQYF. Drawing the rest from reference TRBV5-1 and TRBJ2-7, the complete variable domain is KAGVTQTPRYLIKTRGQQVTLSCSPISGHRSVSWYQQTPGQGLQFLFEYFSETQRNKGNFPGRFSGRQFSNSRSEMNVSTLELGDSALYLCASSFDSYEQYFGPGTRLTVT.

This clone was picked up one time. V and J are TRBV27 and TRBJ2-7; 10 bases fit TRBD1. Germline-derived CDR1 and CDR2 are MNHEY and SMNVEV (reference sequence). Losses at the gene ends were 5 bases for V and 0 bases for J; bases not matched to a gene: 7. This CDR3 region has 16 residues. CDR3 amino acids: CASSRFRQGASYEQYF. CDR3 sequence (DNA): TGTGCCAGCAGTAGATTCAGACAGGGGGCCTCCTACGAGCAGTACTTC.

The rearrangement joins TRBV7-8 to TRBJ2-3; D may be TRBD2 (6 bases). The CDR3 runs to 16 residues. Germline CDR1 is SGHVS and CDR2 is FQNEAQ. Trimming pared 5 bases from V and 0 bases from J, leaving 15 bases between. CDR3 nucleotides: TGTGCCAGCAGCCCGCGGGGTAGCGCTAGCACAGATACGCAGTATTTT. This encodes CASSPRGSASTDTQYF.

This chain connects TRBV20-1 to TRBJ2-3; 8 nucleotides agree with TRBD1. The length of the CDR3 is 18 residues. With V trimmed by 3 bases and J by 3 bases, 17 bases remained unmatched. In germline, CDR1 is DFQATT, CDR2 SNEGSKA (reference sequence). Here the CDR3 reads CSASRQGAPGELTDTQYF. DNA for the CDR3: TGCAGTGCTAGTCGGCAGGGGGCGCCTGGAGAATTGACAGATACGCAGTATTTT.

To note about this clone: An end of the junction differs from the germline gene, which may be a read error. The chain links TRBV7-6 to TRBJ2-2; D call uncertain. The CDR3 is 13 amino acids. Germline assignment: CDR1 SGHVS and CDR2 FNYEAQ. This CDR3 is CASSLGQLGELFF. The CDR3, as DNA: TGTGCCAGCAGTTTAGGCCAGTTAGGGGAGCTGTTTTTT. Supplemented by reference TRBV7-6 and TRBJ2-2, the full variable domain reads GAGVSQSPRYKVTKRGQDVALRCDPISGHVSLYWYRQALGQGPEFLTYFNYEAQQDKSGLPNDRFSAERPEGSISTLTIQRTEQRDSAMYRCASSLGQLGELFFGEGSRLTVL.

The V call is TRBV5-6, the J call TRBJ2-1, with a weak D call TRBD2 (5 bases). Deletions cut 4 bases from V and 3 bases from J, with 8 bases between. From germline, CDR1 is SGHDT and CDR2 YYEEEE. The CDR3 sequence is 13 residues long. The CDR3, as DNA: TGTGCCAGCAGCCCCCGGGGCTACAATGAGCAGTTCTTC. As protein: CASSPRGYNEQFF. The whole variable domain, remainder taken from reference TRBV5-6 and TRBJ2-1, is DAGVTQSPTHLIKTRGQQVTLRCSPKSGHDTVSWYQQALGQGPQFIFQYYEEEERQRGNFPDRFSGHQFPNYSSELNVNALLLGDSALYLCASSPRGYNEQFFGPGTRLTVL.

CDR3 residues: CASSGQGGKTQYF. In DNA, the CDR3 is TGTGCCAGCAGTGGACAGGGGGGGAAGACCCAGTACTTC. V is TRBV2 and J is TRBJ2-5; 9 bases match TRBD1. The V segment lost 4 bases and the J segment 6 bases; nucleotides outside the gene matches: 3. CDR3 size: 13 residues. Germline CDR1 SNHLY, CDR2 FYNNEI.

The CDR3 DNA reads as TGTGCCAGCAGCTTACTCGGGGGAGATACGCAGTATTTT. It codes for CASSLLGGDTQYF. The genes are TRBV7-9 and TRBJ2-3, with a possible D match to TRBD2 (6 bases). Looked up from germline, CDR1 is SEHNR and CDR2 is FQNEAQ (reference sequence). The CDR3 extends over 13 amino acids. V gave up 2 bases and J gave up 5 bases, with 8 bases separating them.

The CDR3 loop reads CASSPGGARNQPQHF. In DNA, the CDR3 is TGTGCCAGCAGTCCAGGAGGGGCACGGAATCAGCCCCAGCATTTT. The chain uses TRBV25-1 and TRBJ1-5, with a tentative D call TRBD1 (5 bases). The V end lost 5 bases, the J end lost 4 bases, and 15 bases lay between the germline ends. The germline V gene encodes CDR1 MGHDK and CDR2 SYGVNS. This CDR3 is built from 15 residues.

The chain links TRBV6-5 to TRBJ1-4; 7 positions agree with TRBD1. J gave up 4 bases and V 4 bases, and 0 bases lay outside the gene matches. The germline V gene has CDR1 MNHEY and CDR2 SVGAGI. This CDR3 comprises 13 residues. The CDR3 reads CASSWTGNEKLFF. The CDR3 DNA sequence: TGTGCCAGCAGTTGGACAGGTAATGAAAAACTGTTTTTT.

V usage is TRBV5-1 and J usage is TRBJ1-1, with 8 bases identical to TRBD1. The CDR3 covers 17 residues. Per germline, CDR1 SGHRS and CDR2 YFSETQ. V was clipped by 4 bases and J by 0 bases; unmatched bases: 11. The CDR3 protein is CASSPSPRGPMNTEAFF. For the CDR3, the DNA is TGCGCCAGCAGCCCCTCCCCCAGGGGGCCCATGAACACTGAAGCTTTCTTT.

The chain couples TRBV7-2 to TRBJ2-1; 9 bases align to TRBD2. This CDR3 contains 15 residues. V was clipped by 5 bases and J by 7 bases; unmatched bases: 9. Germline CDR1 and CDR2: SGHTA and FQGNSA. The DNA for the CDR3 is TGTGCCAGCAGCCCCCCGGCGGGGGGGCGAAATGAGCAGTTCTTC. Protein product: CASSPPAGGRNEQFF.

The genes are TRBV27 and TRBJ2-1; 7 nucleotides align to TRBD2. Losses at the gene ends were 2 bases for V and 4 bases for J; bases not matched to a gene: 5. The CDR3 is 15 residues long. Germline V gene data show CDR1 as MNHEY and CDR2 as SMNVEV (reference sequence). The CDR3 is CASSLRASGYNEQFF. Here the CDR3 DNA reads TGTGCCAGCAGTTTACGCGCTAGCGGATACAATGAGCAGTTCTTC.

The V gene is TRBV18, the J gene TRBJ2-2; TRBD1 aligns across 10 bases. The V and J ends lost 5 bases and 2 bases, in that order; junction bases with no gene match: 8. CDR3 length: 17 amino acids. Germline assignment: CDR1 KGHSH and CDR2 LQKENI. CDR3 sequence: CASSVTGTGDNTGELFF. The CDR3 nucleotides are TGTGCCAGCTCAGTGACCGGGACAGGGGATAACACCGGGGAGCTGTTTTTT.

The chain uses TRBV2 and TRBJ2-1; 12 positions match TRBD2. J lost 10 bases, V lost 4 bases, and 5 bases had no gene match. The CDR3 runs 14 residues. Germline V gene data show CDR1 as SNHLY and CDR2 as FYNNEI. CDR3 loop: CASSALAGGQEQFF. Written as DNA, the CDR3 is TGTGCCAGCAGTGCTCTAGCGGGGGGGCAGGAGCAGTTCTTC. The full variable domain, its missing parts supplied by reference TRBV2 and TRBJ2-1, is EPEVTQTPSHQVTQMGQEVILRCVPISNHLYFYWYRQILGQKVEFLVSFYNNEISEKSEIFDDQFSVERPDGSNFTLKIRSTKLEDSAMYFCASSALAGGQEQFFGPGTRLTVL.

The chain couples TRBV12-5 to TRBJ1-4; 7 bases are a match to TRBD1. Germline loops: CDR1 LGHNT, CDR2 FRNRAP. The CDR3 is 16 amino acids. With V trimmed by 1 base and J by 0 bases, 2 bases remained unmatched. The CDR3 bases are TGTGCTAGTGGTTTGGGACAGGGCGCAACTAATGAAAAACTGTTTTTT. Translation: CASGLGQGATNEKLFF.

In this sample, this clone turned up a few times. The rearrangement uses TRBV12-3 or TRBV12-4 and TRBJ1-1; tentatively, D is TRBD1 (6 bases). The V and J ends lost 4 bases and 5 bases respectively, with 11 bases between them. CDR3 length equals 13 residues. The CDR3 region is CASSSQRGTEAFF. The CDR3 bases are TGTGCCAGCAGTTCCCAAAGGGGGACTGAAGCTTTCTTT.

This sequence joins TRBV7-9 and TRBJ1-1; D may be TRBD1 (6 bases). This CDR3 comprises 15 residues. The V gene lost 5 bases and the J gene lost 5 bases, with 18 bases spanning the gap. Germline CDR1 is SEHNR and CDR2 is FQNEAQ (reference sequence). This chain's CDR3 is CASSIGGHDGTEAFF. CDR3 in DNA: TGTGCCAGCAGCATTGGGGGCCACGATGGGACTGAAGCTTTCTTT.